A single TCR beta chain is shown here with its context. Its antigen remains undetermined. No base quality values were provided; no much bigger clone lies one nucleotide off. These data are taken from a study of T cells in Graves' hyperthyroidism and ophthalmopathy (dated by TCRdb to the late 2010s). Describing the broader study: Peripheral blood was collected at initial diagnosis, before any treatment. To identify TCR V-J signatures that set the groups apart, the researchers used a discovery cohort of about a hundred patients, made up of about 44 with Graves' ophthalmopathy and some 60 with stable Graves' hyperthyroidism. Whether ophthalmopathy could be predicted prospectively was tested in an independent validation cohort made up of some 20 hyperthyroidism patients plus 17 patients who later progressed to ophthalmopathy. For training and testing, the roughly 97 patients in the discovery cohort were randomly divided in a 7:3 ratio. The study also compared thyroid tissue and blood T-cell repertoires from five or six Graves' hyperthyroidism patients. After sampling, hyperthyroidism patients received methimazole starting at 30 mg daily, and ophthalmopathy patients received high-dose intravenous methylprednisolone. The paper reports TCR Vbeta CDR3 sequencing of approximately 140 peripheral blood samples: around 45 ophthalmopathy, over 70 hyperthyroidism and some 17 progressor patients.

TCR beta CDR3 regions were amplified from RNA transcripts. The first round of RT-PCR for the TCR CDR3 was performed with the HTBI primer set and the Qiagen OneStep RT-PCR kit. A second multiplex PCR round built the libraries, followed by size selection and purification. The libraries were sequenced on an Illumina HiSeq2000 using paired-end 100 bp reads. On the authors' methods: SOAPnuke was used to process the raw data, with reads discarded if the reads contained adapters or uncalled bases, had a mean Phred below 15, or lacked an exact constant-primer or identifier match. COPE v1.2.5 was used to merge the high-quality paired reads, and each unique nucleotide sequence was defined as a clonotype. MiTCR v1.1 was used to align clonotypes to the IMGT TRBV, TRBD and TRBJ reference segments. Analysis was restricted to V-J combinations with a frequency above 0.0001, which covered 98% to 99.2% of repertoires. The TCS score was defined as the ratio of F50 (clonal expansion) to E x V (chaos), calculated using BLOSUM62-based TCRdist between CDR3 peptides within each V-J. Welch's t-statistics and random forest reduced several hundred V-J features to about 13, which were used in a naive Bayes classifier (R e1071). Starting from the raw public reads, TCRdb applied fastp trimming at Q25, assembled clones with MiXCR and retained in-frame beta chains. Entries are consolidated by CDR3 protein sequence, retaining the most common genes and DNA. The V and J calls and clone size are TCRdb's, not the authors'. For this sample the table gives some 340,000 distinct CDR3 sequences, of which roughly 13% were detected only once. Around 32% of the sample is in the top ten clones.

Ophthalmopathy patients had moderately to severely active disease, Clinical Activity Score of at least 3, NOSPECS grade of at least 4, and duration under 3 months. Patients with uncontrolled infections, other autoimmune diseases, pregnancy or lactation were excluded. Diagnoses relied on clinical symptoms, serum thyroxine and TRAb, thyroid ultrasound and orbital computed tomography. Ficoll-Paque density gradient centrifugation was used to isolate PBMCs from approximately 10 ml of fresh peripheral blood. Total RNA was extracted with Trizol reagent, and quality was checked on an Agilent 2100 Bioanalyzer. Overall study outcomes, separate from this receptor: Ophthalmopathy was separated from stable hyperthyroidism by a 13 V-J signature model, with 87.88% sensitivity and 81% to 82% specificity obtained in cross-validation and 80%/75% obtained in testing. Sample size was not statistically predetermined, and blinding of investigators to group allocation was not performed. In validation, the model predicted progression to ophthalmopathy a median of approximately 6.3 months before onset, with about 64% sensitivity and roughly 77% specificity. Most expanded thyroid clonotypes (frequency above 0.001) were also detected in blood, suggesting blood repertoires may reflect thyroid immune responses.

The receptor comes from a woman between 40 and 50 years old with Graves' ophthalmopathy. The sequenced sample was blood.

CDR3 sequence: CASSYSIGGSYEQYF. The nucleotide sequence reads TGTGCCAGCAGTTACTCGATTGGCGGGTCCTACGAGCAGTACTTC. The chain employs TRBV6-5 and TRBJ2-7, with a tentative D gene TRBD2 over 5 matching bases. V lost 0 bases and J lost 1 base; the stretch between them is 10 bases long. The CDR3 starts with the cysteine, ends with the phenylalanine, and has 15 residues. Only the CDR3 portion is preserved as DNA: 45 bases, with reading frame beginning at the first base. For CDR1 and CDR2, the germline V gene lists MNHEY and SVGAGI.